Only a few counts were recorded for the clone carrying this T cell receptor beta chain. CDR3 length: 14 residues. After removal of 7 bases from V and 5 bases from J, the junction contained 7 bases not matched to a gene. Germline V gene lookup returns CDR1 MNHEY and CDR2 SMNVEV (reference sequence). Original handling: Reference gene primer amplification in the assay estimated nucleated cell counts. TCRdb's copy holds only in-frame clones and misses some; the assay was immunoSEQ multiplex PCR. V and J calls and clone size are those listed in that table; D and trimming were worked out from the DNA. The sample has 95,000 to 150,000 clones; over 75% are singletons. These data originate in a study of blood T cell repertoires in COVID-19.

The specimen sequenced was peripheral blood. The sequence was obtained from a man aged 55-75 years with active or convalescent COVID-19. The rearrangement links TRBV27 to TRBJ2-3; 9 bases align to TRBD2. The CDR3 here is CASKRRGRVDTQYF. As DNA, the CDR3 is TGTGCCAGCAAGAGACGCGGGAGGGTAGATACGCAGTATTTT.